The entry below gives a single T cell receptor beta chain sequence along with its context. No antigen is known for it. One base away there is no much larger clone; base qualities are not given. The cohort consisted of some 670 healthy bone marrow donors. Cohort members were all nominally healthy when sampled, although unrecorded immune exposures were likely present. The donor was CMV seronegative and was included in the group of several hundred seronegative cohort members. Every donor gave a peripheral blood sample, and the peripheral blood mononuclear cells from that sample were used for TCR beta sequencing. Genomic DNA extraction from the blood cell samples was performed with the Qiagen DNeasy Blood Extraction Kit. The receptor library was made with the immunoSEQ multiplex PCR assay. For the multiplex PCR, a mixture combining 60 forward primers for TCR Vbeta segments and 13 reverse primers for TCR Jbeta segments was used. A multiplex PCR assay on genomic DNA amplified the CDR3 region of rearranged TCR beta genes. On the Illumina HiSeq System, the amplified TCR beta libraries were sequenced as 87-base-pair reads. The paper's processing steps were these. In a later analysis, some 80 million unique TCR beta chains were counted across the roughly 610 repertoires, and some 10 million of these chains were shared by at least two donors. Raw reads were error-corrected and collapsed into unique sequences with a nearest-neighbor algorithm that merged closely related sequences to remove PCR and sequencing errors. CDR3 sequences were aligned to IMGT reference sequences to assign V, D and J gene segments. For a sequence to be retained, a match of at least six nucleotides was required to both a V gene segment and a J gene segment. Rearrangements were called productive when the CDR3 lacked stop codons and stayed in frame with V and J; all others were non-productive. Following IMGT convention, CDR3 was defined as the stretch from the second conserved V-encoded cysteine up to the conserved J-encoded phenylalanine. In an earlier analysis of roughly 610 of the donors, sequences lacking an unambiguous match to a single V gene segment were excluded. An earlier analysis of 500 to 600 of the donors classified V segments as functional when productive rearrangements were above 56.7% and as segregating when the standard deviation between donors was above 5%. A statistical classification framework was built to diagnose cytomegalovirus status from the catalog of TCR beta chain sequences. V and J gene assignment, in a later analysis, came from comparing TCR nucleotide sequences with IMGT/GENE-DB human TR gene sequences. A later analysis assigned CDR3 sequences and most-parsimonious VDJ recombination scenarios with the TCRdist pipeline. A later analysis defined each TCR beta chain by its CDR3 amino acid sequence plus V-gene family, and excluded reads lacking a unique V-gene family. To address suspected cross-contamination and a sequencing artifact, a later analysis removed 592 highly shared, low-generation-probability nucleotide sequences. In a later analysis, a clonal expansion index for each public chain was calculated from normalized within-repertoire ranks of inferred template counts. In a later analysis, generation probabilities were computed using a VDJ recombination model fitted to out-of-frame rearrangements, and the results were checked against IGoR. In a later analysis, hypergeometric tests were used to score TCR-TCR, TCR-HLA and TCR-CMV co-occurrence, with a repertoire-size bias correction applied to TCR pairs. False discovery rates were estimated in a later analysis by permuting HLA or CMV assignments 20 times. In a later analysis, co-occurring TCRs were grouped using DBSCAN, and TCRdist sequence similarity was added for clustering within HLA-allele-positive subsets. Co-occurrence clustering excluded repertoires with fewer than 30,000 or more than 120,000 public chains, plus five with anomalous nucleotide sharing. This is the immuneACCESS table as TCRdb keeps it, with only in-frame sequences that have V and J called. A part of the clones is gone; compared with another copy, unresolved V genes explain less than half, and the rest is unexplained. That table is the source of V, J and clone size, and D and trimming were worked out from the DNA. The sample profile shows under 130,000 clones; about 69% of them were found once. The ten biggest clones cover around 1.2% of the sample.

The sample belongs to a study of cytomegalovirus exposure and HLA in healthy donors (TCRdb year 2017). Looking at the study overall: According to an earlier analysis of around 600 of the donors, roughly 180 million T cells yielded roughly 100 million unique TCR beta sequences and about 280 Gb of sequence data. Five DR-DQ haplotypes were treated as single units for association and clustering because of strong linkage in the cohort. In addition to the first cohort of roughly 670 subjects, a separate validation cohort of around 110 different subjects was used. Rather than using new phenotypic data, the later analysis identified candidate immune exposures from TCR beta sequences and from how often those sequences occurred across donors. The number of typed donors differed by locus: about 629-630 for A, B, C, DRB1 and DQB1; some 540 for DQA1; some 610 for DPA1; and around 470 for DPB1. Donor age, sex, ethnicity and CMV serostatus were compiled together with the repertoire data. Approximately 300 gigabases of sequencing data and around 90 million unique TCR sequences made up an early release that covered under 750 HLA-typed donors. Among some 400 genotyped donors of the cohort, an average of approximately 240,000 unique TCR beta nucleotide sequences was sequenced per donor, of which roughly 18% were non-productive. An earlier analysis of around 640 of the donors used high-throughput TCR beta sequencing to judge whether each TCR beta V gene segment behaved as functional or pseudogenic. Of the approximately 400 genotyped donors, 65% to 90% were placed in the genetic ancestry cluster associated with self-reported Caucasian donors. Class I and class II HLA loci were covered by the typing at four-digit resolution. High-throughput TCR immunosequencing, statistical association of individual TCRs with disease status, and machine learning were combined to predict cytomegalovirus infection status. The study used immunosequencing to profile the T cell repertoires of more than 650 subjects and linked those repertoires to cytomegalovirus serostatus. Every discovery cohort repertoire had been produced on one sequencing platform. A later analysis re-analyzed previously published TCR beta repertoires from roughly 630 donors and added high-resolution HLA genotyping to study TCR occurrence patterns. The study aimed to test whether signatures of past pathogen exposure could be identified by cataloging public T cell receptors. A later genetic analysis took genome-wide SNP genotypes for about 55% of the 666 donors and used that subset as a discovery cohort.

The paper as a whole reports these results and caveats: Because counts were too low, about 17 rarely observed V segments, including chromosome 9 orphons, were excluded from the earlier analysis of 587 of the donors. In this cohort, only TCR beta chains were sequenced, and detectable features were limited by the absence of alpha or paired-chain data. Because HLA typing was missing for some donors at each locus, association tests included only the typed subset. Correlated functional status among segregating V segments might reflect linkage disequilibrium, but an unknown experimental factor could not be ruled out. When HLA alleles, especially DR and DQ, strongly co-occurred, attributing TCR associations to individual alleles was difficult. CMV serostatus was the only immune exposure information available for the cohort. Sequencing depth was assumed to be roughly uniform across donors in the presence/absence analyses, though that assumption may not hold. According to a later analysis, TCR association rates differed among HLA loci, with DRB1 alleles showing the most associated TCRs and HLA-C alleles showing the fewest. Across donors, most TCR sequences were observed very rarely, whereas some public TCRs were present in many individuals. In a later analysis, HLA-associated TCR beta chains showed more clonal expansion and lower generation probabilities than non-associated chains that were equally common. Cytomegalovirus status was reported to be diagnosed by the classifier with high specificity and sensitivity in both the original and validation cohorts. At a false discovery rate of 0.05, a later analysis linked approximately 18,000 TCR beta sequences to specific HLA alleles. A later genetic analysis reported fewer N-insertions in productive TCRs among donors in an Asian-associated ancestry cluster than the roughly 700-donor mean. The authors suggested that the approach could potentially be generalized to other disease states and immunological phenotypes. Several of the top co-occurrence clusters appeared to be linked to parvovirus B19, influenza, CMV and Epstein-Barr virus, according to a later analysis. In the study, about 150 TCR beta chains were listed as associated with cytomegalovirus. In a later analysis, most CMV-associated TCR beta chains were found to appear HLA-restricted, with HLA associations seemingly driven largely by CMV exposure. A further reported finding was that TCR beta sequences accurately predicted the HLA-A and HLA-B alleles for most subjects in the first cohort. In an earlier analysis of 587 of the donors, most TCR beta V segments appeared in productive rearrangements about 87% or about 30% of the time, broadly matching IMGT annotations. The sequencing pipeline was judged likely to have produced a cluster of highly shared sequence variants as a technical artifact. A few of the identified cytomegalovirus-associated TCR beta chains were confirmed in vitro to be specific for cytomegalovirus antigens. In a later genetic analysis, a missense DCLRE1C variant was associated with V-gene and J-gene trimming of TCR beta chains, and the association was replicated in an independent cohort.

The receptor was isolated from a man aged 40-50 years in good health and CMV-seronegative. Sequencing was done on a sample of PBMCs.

The DNA is TGTGCCAGCATGTTTACCCGGGATCGGAGAGAGACCCAGTACTTC. This gives the protein CASMFTRDRRETQYF. The chain is assembled from TRBV5-6 and TRBJ2-5; 5 matching bases give a weak D call of TRBD2. The CDR1 and CDR2 encoded by the germline V gene are SGHDT and YYEEEE. Cut back by 6 bases and 4 bases, the V and J ends lie 19 bases apart. From cysteine to phenylalanine, the CDR3 is 15 amino acids long. Kept here is only the CDR3 DNA, which spans 45 bases and is read in frame from base 1.